The following is a T cell receptor (beta chain) sequence with its context. Its matching antigen is unknown. Positive CCR7 selection of CD45RO-negative cells yielded the naive CD8 cells, and terminally differentiated effector memory CD45RA+ cells were excluded. These data are taken from a study of shared clonotypes between healthy human individuals. Study-level information: CD4 naive and CD4 memory each took three plates per donor, while CD8 naive took two and CD8 memory one.

TCRdb's copy holds only in-frame clones and misses some; the assay was immunoSEQ multiplex PCR. This sample yields about 2.2 million clones, of which 93% are seen a single time; around 1.8% belongs to the top ten. This CDR3 is 19 amino acids long. Looked up from germline, CDR1 is SGHDT and CDR2 is YYEEEE. The V end was cut by 1 base, the J end by 0 bases, with 20 bases between. General observations from the study: Among non-shared clonotypes, generation probabilities were lower than among those shared by all four donors. A limitation of the genetic and exposure-history diversity represented arose from few donors.

Sequenced material: naive CD8+ T cells from PBMCs. This receptor was taken from a man between 18 and 29 years old in good health. Some clones in this sample may be carry-over from other donors' samples. The chain uses TRBV5-6 and TRBJ2-1; D perhaps matches TRBD1 (5 bases). CDR3 nucleotide sequence: TGTGCCAGCAGCTTGTCAGGGCTGTGGACGTCTAGCTCCTACAATGAGCAGTTCTTC. Protein: CASSLSGLWTSSSYNEQFF.